This TCR beta chain was documented in a study of human T cells and chemical hapten exposure. Across the study: TCR yields per sample varied mostly from small pooled library volume differences. Study results and caveats: DPC sensitization produced no change in TCRs with frequency above 1 in 1000.

J was trimmed by 7 bases and V by 0 bases; bases with no gene match: 12. The CDR3 runs 18 residues. Germline-derived CDR1 and CDR2 are WSHSY and SAAADI. This clonotype was seen ten or more times. Its antigen remains unknown. Specified time point: healthy volunteer bleed at 2 weeks. RNA extraction used unfractionated whole blood as the source of total RNA. Single cDNA molecules in the library carried unique molecular identifiers attached during preparation. Each CDR3 protein gets one entry after TCRdb re-called the RACE reads with MiXCR. Seen here are 28,000 or so distinct CDR3 sequences, approximately 7.4% observed once, and the top ten hold around a tenth.

What was sequenced was whole blood. V gene TRBV10-2 combines with J gene TRBJ1-6; 7 bases agree with TRBD1. This sequence was found in a human donor in good health. Some clones in this sample may be carry-over from other donors' samples. The CDR3 region has the DNA TGCGCCAGCAGTGAGTCGGGGGTAACAGGGGTCACAAATTCACCCCTCCACTTT. This translates into CASSESGVTGVTNSPLHF.